Presented here are 5 T cell receptor beta chains from one specimen sequenced in a study of memory CD4+ T cells and cytomegalovirus serostatus. Profiled with immunoSEQ multiplex PCR; TCRdb holds only in-frame clones, not every one. This sample has about 59,000 clones, with about 81% found just once. The sort gate was single viable CD3+CD4+CD8-CD45RO+ cells for memory CD4+ T cells. Sequencing was done on a sample of memory CD4+ T cells from blood. The origin of the receptors is an adult in good health and CMV-seronegative.

The CDR3 here is CASSLGGAMYEQYF. The CDR3 nucleotides are TGTGCCAGCAGCTTAGGAGGGGCGATGTACGAGCAGTACTTC. This chain connects TRBV7-2 to TRBJ2-7; D is possibly TRBD1 or TRBD2 (5 bases each). The length of the CDR3 is 14 residues. The V and J ends lost 1 base and 4 bases respectively, with 11 bases between them. Germline-derived CDR1 and CDR2 are SGHTA and FQGNSA. The full variable domain, in which reference TRBV7-2 and TRBJ2-7 provide the parts outside the CDR3, is GAGVSQSPSNKVTEKGKDVELRCDPISGHTALYWYRQSLGQGLEFLIYFQGNSAPDKSGLPSDRFSAERTGGSVSTLTIQRTQQEDSAVYLCASSLGGAMYEQYFGPGTRLTVT.

J is TRBJ1-2 and V is TRBV13; 7 bases fit TRBD1. Trimming cost V 5 bases and J 6 bases; bases outside gene matches: 9. Per germline, CDR1 PRHDT and CDR2 FYEKMQ (reference sequence). The CDR3 is 14 residues long. The CDR3 sequence is CASSTRQGQNGYTF. The CDR3, as DNA: TGTGCCAGCAGCACAAGACAGGGACAAAATGGCTACACCTTC.

The gene calls are TRBV7-6 and TRBJ2-1, with 11 positions matching TRBD2. The CDR3 spans 16 residues. Germline-derived CDR1 and CDR2 are SGHVS and FNYEAQ. V dropped 3 bases and J dropped 5; count of bases not matched to a gene: 6. CDR3 nucleotide sequence: TGTGCCAGCAGCTTCTTAGCGGGAGGGCCTAACAATGAGCAGTTCTTC. Translated, it gives CASSFLAGGPNNEQFF.

This chain connects TRBV30 to TRBJ2-3; D might be TRBD1 or TRBD2, each matching 5 bases. Germline V CDR1 and CDR2: GTSNPN, SVGIG (reference sequence). Between the trimmed V and J ends, which lost 2 bases and 2 bases, there was a span of 14 bases. The CDR3 spans 15 residues. CDR3 DNA sequence: TGTGCCTGGAGTCGGGGCTTTCAGTCCACAGATACGCAGTATTTT. Translated, it gives CAWSRGFQSTDTQYF.

This clone has a single count. The rearrangement links TRBV19 to TRBJ2-6, with a tentative D call TRBD1 (6 bases). Germline V gene lookup returns CDR1 LNHDA and CDR2 SQIVND (reference sequence). CDR3 size: 19 residues. Trimming cost V 3 bases and J 0 bases, with 18 bases left between them. CDR3 nucleotides: TGTGCCAGTAGTATCTATCCGGGAAGGGGGATCTCTGGGGCCAACGTCCTGACTTTC. Encoded protein: CASSIYPGRGISGANVLTF.